Listed below are T cell receptor beta chains from one sample, sequenced in a study of identifying expanded T cells in peripheral blood. The protocol was immunoSEQ multiplex PCR, while the TCRdb copy is restricted to in-frame clones and leaves out a portion. The sample has 100,000 or so clones; approximately 90% are singletons. Sample: blood. Every receptor here comes from a person aged 18 to 75 in good health. CDR3s include the opening cysteine and the closing phenylalanine or tryptophan. A D gene is named only where the DNA matches it firmly. Clone sizes are given selectively: once, few, many, or a class where the clone is expanded.

v_call,d_call,j_call,clone_size,cdr3_length,cdr3_nt,cdr3_aa
TRBV11-2,TRBD2,TRBJ2-1,.,15,TGTGCCAGCAGCTTCGTCGCTAGCGGGGTCGTCGAGCAGTTCTTC,CASSFVASGVVEQFF
TRBV6-5,.,TRBJ2-3,.,14,TGTGCCAGCAGGACGGGGTTTACTACAGATACGCAGTATTTT,CASRTGFTTDTQYF
TRBV18,.,TRBJ2-7,.,14,TGTGCCAGCTCACCCGGGTCTGGCTACTACGAGCAGTACTTC,CASSPGSGYYEQYF
TRBV5-8,TRBD1,TRBJ1-4,.,19,TGTGCCAGCAGCTCCGGGACAGGAGACTTTTTGACAACTAATGAAAAACTGTTTTTT,CASSSGTGDFLTTNEKLFF
TRBV4-3,.,TRBJ2-2,.,15,TGCGCCAGCAGCCAAGTATGGAGGAACACCGGGGAGCTGTTTTTT,CASSQVWRNTGELFF
TRBV7-2,.,TRBJ1-2,.,14,TGTGCCAGCAGCTTCCAGACAGAACAGATTGGCTACACCTTC,CASSFQTEQIGYTF
TRBV6-4,TRBD2,TRBJ2-5,.,15,TGTGCCAGCAGTCCCAACGGGGGGACCCAAGAGACCCAGTACTTC,CASSPNGGTQETQYF
TRBV7-2,.,TRBJ1-6,.,13,TGTGCCAGCAGCTTAGCCTCTAATTCACCCCTCCACTTT,CASSLASNSPLHF
TRBV19,.,TRBJ2-7,.,14,TGTGCCAGTAGTCTGCGACAGGCGAGCTACGAGCAGTACTTC,CASSLRQASYEQYF
TRBV6-6,.,TRBJ1-4,.,14,TGTGCCAGCAGTTACGACAGGCCTTCGGGAAAACTGTTTTTT,CASSYDRPSGKLFF
TRBV7-2,.,TRBJ1-6,.,15,TGTGCCAGCAAATTCTCCTCAGGGTATAATTCACCCCTCCACTTT,CASKFSSGYNSPLHF
TRBV10-2,.,TRBJ2-1,.,13,TGCGCCAGCAACTTAGCAATTAATGAGGAGCAGTTCTTC,CASNLAINEEQFF
TRBV25-1,.,TRBJ2-5,.,12,TGTGCCAGCAGTGACTCCGGAGAGACCCAGTACTTC,CASSDSGETQYF
TRBV5-6,TRBD1,TRBJ2-3,once,16,TGTGCCAGCAGCTTGTTTCTGGGACAGCGACTCACGACGCAGTATTTT,CASSLFLGQRLTTQYF
TRBV18,.,TRBJ1-2,.,15,TGTGCCAGCTCACCACAACAGGGAGTATCGGGCGGCTACACCTTC,CASSPQQGVSGGYTF
TRBV7-2,TRBD2,TRBJ2-7,.,13,TGTGCCAGCAGGCCTAGCGGGAGCTACGAGCAGTACTTC,CASRPSGSYEQYF
TRBV28,.,TRBJ2-5,.,14,TGTGCCAGCACGAGGGGCGCATCCCAAGAGACCCAGTACTTC,CASTRGASQETQYF
TRBV5-1,.,TRBJ2-7,.,15,TGCGCCAGCAGCTTGGAACCGACAGTGGTCTACGAGCAGTACTTC,CASSLEPTVVYEQYF
TRBV11-1,.,TRBJ2-2,.,15,TGTGCCAGCAGCTCGCGGACAGCGAACACCGGGGAGCTGTTTTTT,CASSSRTANTGELFF
TRBV6-5,TRBD1,TRBJ1-5,.,14,TGTGCCAGCAGTGGGGACAGGGGAAATCAGCCCCAGCATTTT,CASSGDRGNQPQHF
TRBV21-1,.,TRBJ1-2,.,13,TGTGCCAGCAGCGGCCCCGCGGCCTATGGCTACACCTTC,CASSGPAAYGYTF
TRBV11-1,.,TRBJ2-7,once,13,TGTGCCAGCAGCTTAGATCTCTCCTACGAGCAGTACTTC,CASSLDLSYEQYF
TRBV4-3,TRBD2,TRBJ2-3,.,16,TGCGCCAGCAGCCAAGTGCGGGGGAGACGCACAGATACGCAGTATTTT,CASSQVRGRRTDTQYF